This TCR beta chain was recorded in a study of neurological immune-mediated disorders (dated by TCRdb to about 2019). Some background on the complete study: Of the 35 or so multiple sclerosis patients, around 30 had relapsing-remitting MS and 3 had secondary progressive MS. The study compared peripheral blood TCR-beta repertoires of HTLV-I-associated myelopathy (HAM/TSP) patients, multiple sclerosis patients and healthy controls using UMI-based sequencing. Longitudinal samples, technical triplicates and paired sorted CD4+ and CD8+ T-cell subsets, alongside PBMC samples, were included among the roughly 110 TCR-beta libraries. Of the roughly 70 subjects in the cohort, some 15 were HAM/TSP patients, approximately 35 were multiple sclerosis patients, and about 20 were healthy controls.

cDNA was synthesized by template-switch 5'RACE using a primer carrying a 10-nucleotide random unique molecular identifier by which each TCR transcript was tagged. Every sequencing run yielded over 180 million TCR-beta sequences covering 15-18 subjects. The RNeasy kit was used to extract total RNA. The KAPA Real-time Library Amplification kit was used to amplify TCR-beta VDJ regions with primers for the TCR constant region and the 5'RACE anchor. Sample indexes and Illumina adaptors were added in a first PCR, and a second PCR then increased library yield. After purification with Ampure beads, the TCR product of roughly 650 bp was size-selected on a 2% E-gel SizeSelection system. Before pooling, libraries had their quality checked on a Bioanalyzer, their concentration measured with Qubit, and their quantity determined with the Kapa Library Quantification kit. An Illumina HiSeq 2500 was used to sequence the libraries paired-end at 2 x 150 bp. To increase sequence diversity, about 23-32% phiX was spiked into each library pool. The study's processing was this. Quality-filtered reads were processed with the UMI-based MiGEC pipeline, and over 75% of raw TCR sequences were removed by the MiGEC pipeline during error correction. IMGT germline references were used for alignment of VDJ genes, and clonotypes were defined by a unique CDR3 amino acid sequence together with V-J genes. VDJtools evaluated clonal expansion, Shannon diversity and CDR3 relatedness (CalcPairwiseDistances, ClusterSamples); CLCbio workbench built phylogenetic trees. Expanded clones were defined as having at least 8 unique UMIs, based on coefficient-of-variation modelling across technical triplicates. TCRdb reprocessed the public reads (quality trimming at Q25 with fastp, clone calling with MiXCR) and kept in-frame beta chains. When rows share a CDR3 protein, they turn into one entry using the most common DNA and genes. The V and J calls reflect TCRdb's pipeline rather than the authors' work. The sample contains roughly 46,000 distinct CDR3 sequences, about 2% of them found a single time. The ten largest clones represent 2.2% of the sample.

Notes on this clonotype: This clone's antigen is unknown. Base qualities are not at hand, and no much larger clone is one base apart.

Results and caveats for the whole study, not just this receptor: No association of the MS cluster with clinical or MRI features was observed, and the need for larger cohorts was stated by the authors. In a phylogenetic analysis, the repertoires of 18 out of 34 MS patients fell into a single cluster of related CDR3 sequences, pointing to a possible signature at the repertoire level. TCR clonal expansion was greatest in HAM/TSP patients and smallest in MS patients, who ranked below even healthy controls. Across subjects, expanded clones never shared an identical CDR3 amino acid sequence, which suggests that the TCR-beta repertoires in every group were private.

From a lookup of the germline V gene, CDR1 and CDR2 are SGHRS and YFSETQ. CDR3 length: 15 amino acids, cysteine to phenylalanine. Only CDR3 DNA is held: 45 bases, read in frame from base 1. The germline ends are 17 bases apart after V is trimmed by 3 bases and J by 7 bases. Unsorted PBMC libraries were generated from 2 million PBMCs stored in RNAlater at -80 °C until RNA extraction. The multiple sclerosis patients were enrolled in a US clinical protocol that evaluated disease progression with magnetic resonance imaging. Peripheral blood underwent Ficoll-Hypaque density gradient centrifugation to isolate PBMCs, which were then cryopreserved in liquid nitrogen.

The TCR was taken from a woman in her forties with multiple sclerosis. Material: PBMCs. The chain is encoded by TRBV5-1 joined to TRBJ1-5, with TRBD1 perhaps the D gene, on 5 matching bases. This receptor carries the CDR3 CASSWTGGSGQPQHF. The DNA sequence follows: TGCGCCAGCAGCTGGACCGGGGGGAGTGGGCAGCCCCAGCATTTT.